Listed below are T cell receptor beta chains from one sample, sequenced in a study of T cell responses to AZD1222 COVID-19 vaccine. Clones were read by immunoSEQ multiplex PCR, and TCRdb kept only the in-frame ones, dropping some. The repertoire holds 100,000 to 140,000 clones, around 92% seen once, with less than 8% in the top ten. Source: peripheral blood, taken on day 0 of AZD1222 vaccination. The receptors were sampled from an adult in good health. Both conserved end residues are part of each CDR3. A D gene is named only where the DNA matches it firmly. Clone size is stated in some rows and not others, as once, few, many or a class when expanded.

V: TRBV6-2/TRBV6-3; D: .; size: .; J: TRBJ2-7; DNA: TGTGCCAGCAGTTACCCCGCTTGGGGCGGGAACTCCTACGAGCAGTACTTC; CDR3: CASSYPAWGGNSYEQYF
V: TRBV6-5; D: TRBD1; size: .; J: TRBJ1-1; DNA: TGTGCCAGCAGTTTCCCGACAGGGGGCGACACTGAAGCTTTCTTT; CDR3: CASSFPTGGDTEAFF
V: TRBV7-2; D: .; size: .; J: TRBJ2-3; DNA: TGTGCCAGCAGCTTAGCGCCGGGGCGCACAGATACGCAGTATTTT; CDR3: CASSLAPGRTDTQYF
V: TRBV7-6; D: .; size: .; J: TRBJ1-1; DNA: TGTGCCAGCAGCCTGAACACTGAAGCTTTCTTT; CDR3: CASSLNTEAFF
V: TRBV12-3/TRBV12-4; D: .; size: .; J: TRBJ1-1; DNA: TGTGCCAGCAGTTTAATAGGGAACACTGAAGCTTTCTTT; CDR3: CASSLIGNTEAFF
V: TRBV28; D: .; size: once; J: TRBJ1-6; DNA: TGTGCCAGCAGTCCGCAGGCGAATAATTCACCCCTCCACTTT; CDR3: CASSPQANNSPLHF
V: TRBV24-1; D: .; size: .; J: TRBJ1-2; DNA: TGTGCCACCAGTGACCCGGGGCGAAAGTATGGCTACACCTTC; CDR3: CATSDPGRKYGYTF
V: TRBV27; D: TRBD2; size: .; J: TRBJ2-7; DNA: TGTGCCAGCACCGTAGCGGGAGGGTCCTACGAGCAGTACTTC; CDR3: CASTVAGGSYEQYF
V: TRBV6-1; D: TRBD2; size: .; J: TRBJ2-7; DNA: TGTGCCAGCAGTGCAACCGGGACTAGCGGAGTCTACGAGCAGTACTTC; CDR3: CASSATGTSGVYEQYF
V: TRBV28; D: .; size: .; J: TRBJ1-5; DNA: TGTGCCAGCAGTTCTACAGGGTTAGGCAATCAGCCCCAGCATTTT; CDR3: CASSSTGLGNQPQHF
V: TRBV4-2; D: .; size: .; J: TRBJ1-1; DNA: TGTGCCAGCAGCCCGACCGAAAGATCCACTCGCAGTAACACTGAAGCTTTCTTT; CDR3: CASSPTERSTRSNTEAFF
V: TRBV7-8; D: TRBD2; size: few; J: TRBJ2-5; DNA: TGTGCCAGCAGCACAATAGCGGGGCCTCTCCAAGAGACCCAGTACTTC; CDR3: CASSTIAGPLQETQYF
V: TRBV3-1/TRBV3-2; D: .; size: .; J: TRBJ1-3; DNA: TGTGCCAGCAGCCAAGTCGTGATTAAAAGGACAGAACGCTGGTTGAGCACCATATATTTT; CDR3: CASSQVVIKRTERWLSTIYF